The subject of this entry is one T cell receptor (beta chain). Trimming shortened V by 0 bases and J by 2 bases, and 8 bases separated the two germline ends. Looked up from germline, CDR1 is SGHVS and CDR2 is FNYEAQ. The CDR3 has 16 amino acids. This entry comes from a study of shared clonotypes between healthy human individuals. TCRdb's table, derived via immunoSEQ multiplex PCR, lists solely in-frame clones and lacks some. The sample lists 520,000 or so clones; approximately 85% were seen once. The source of this sequence is a woman between 35 and 50 years old in good health. Some clones in this sample may be carry-over from other donors' samples. V gene TRBV7-6 combines with J gene TRBJ2-6, with D possibly matching TRBD2 (6 bases). The sample consisted of PBMCs. The CDR3 sequence: CASSLAGGAGANVLTF. The CDR3 DNA is TGTGCCAGCAGCTTAGCGGGGGGAGCTGGGGCCAACGTCCTGACTTTC.